This T cell receptor (beta chain) emerged from a study of T cell responses to AZD1222 COVID-19 vaccine. The study's findings and limits: Rises in breadth and depth of Spike-specific TCRs came after two AZD1222 doses. Mostly white British, mostly female donors; authors suggested clonal diversity may be underestimated. Repertoires were collected only later (after the peak T cell response had occurred).

Trimming left V 6 bases short and J 5 bases short, with 15 bases between. The germline CDR1 and CDR2 sequences are SGDLS and YYNGEE. This CDR3 comprises 14 residues. Libraries were prepared by immunoSEQ multiplex PCR; TCRdb keeps only in-frame clonotypes and omits some of them. There are 110,000 or so clones in the sample; over 85% occur only once, and over 3% lies in the top ten. As for this clone: What it binds is unknown.

The material was peripheral blood, obtained on day 0 of MenACWY control vaccination. The chain has TRBV9 and TRBJ2-1; TRBD1 is a possible D gene (6 bases). The TCR sequence derives from an adult in good health. In nucleotides, the CDR3 is TGTGCCAGCACCGCCAGGGGTACGGACAATGAGCAGTTCTTC. Its translation: CASTARGTDNEQFF. The variable domain in full, completed from reference TRBV9 and TRBJ2-1, reads DSGVTQTPKHLITATGQRVTLRCSPRSGDLSVYWYQQSLDQGLQFLIQYYNGEERAKGNILERFSAQQFPDLHSELNLSSLELGDSALYFCASTARGTDNEQFFGPGTRLTVL.